This T cell receptor beta chain was found in a study of T cell responses to AZD1222 COVID-19 vaccine. Study-level information: Whether given at about 4 or about 12 weeks, second doses were pooled.

Here immunoSEQ multiplex PCR was the method, and the copy in TCRdb shows in-frame clones only, minus some. The sample consists of 70,000 or so clones, about nine tenths of them appearing once. Notes on this clone: Its specificity is unknown.

Trimming took off 1 base at V and 2 bases at J, with 9 bases between the two ends. The CDR3 has 15 amino acids. Looked up from germline, CDR1 is SGHVS and CDR2 is FQNEAQ. Broader study findings: Just a handful of AZD1222 recipients were seropositive at baseline. Repertoires were sampled only after the peak T cell response. An increase in Spike-specific TCR breadth and depth was observed after two AZD1222 doses.

This sequence was found in an adult in good health. The source was peripheral blood, collected on day 0 of AZD1222 vaccination. V is TRBV7-8 and J is TRBJ2-1; D is perhaps TRBD2 (5 bases). CDR3 nucleotide sequence: TGTGCCAGCAGCTTAGGGGGTAGCGCCTACAATGAGCAGTTCTTC. This sequence encodes CASSLGGSAYNEQFF.